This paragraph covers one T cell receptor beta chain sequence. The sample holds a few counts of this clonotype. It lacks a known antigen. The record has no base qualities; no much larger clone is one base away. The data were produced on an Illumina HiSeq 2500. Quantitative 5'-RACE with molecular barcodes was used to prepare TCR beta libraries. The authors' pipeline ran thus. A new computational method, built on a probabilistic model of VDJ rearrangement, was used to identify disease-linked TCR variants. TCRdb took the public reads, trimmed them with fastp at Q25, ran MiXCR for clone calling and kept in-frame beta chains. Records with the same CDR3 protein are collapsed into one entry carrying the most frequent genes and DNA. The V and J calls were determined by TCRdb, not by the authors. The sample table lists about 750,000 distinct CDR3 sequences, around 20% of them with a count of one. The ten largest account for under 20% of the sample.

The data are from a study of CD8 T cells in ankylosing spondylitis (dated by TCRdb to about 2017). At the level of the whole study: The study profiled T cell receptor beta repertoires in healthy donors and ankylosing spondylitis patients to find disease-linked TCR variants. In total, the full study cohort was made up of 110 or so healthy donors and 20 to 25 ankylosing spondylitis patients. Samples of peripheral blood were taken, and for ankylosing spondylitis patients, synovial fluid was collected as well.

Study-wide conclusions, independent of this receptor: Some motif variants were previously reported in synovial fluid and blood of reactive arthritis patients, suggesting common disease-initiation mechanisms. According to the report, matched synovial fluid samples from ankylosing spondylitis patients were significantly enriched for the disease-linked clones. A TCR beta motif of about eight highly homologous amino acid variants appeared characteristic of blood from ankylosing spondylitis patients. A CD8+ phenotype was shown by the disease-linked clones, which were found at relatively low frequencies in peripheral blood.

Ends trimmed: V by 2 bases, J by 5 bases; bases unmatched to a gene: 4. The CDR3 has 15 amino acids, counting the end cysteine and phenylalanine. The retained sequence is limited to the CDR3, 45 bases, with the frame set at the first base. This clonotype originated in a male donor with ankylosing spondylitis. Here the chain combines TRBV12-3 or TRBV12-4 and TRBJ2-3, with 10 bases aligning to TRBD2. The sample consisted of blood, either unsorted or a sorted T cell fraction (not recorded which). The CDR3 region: CASSLSGGARDTQYF. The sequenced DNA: TGTGCCAGCAGTTTAAGCGGGGGGGCAAGAGATACGCAGTATTTT.